This T cell receptor beta chain derives from a study of blood T cell repertoires in COVID-19. Study summary: Material from acute and convalescent COVID-19 was sourced from the United States, Italy and Spain. Sources were T cells, B-cell-depleted T cells, or PBMCs; the material itself was cDNA or gDNA.

Trimming left V 11 bases short and J 7 bases short, with 14 bases between. The CDR3 runs to 11 residues. Germline CDR1 reads MDHEN; CDR2 reads SYDVKM. Participant-reported clinical history was the basis for cohort assignment. The protocol was immunoSEQ multiplex PCR, while the TCRdb copy is restricted to in-frame clones and leaves out a portion. Among about 200,000 clones, around 89% were seen once, and the ten largest hold approximately 8.2%. The sample comprised PBMCs or T cells enriched from blood (not recorded which). This TCR was recovered from a woman between 18 and 30 years old who had recovered from COVID-19. The chain links TRBV28 to TRBJ1-1; TRBD1 might be the D (6 bases). The CDR3 nucleotides read TGTGCCGCATCCGACAGGTATGAAGCTTTCTTT. Its translation: CAASDRYEAFF.